The clone carrying this T cell receptor (beta chain) was counted ten times or more. This record belongs to a study of human T cells and chemical hapten exposure. Turning to the study itself: Patients received weekly diphenylcyclopropenone doses to the scalp throughout the approximately 25-week study.

In germline, CDR1 is MNHEY, CDR2 SVGAGI. V lost 5 bases, J lost 9 bases, and 14 bases lay in between. This CDR3 has 13 amino acids. During construction of the library, unique molecular identifiers were attached to individual cDNA molecules for quantitative, reproducible TCR counting. MiXCR, applied by TCRdb to the RACE reads, yields one record per CDR3 protein. The sample shows 350,000 or so distinct CDR3 sequences, under 9% of them seen only once. As to time point: patch test 1, 2 weeks after DPC sensitization. Treatment: therapeutic diphenylcyclopropenone sensitization with weekly scalp DPC. The sequence was collected from a woman under 30 with alopecia areata. Some clones in this sample may be carry-over from other donors' samples. The sequences come from whole blood, collected in connection with sensitization to the hapten diphenylcyclopropenone (DPC). V gene TRBV6-5 combines with J gene TRBJ2-4; TRBD1 might be the D (6 bases). The CDR3 sequence: CASSRTDLGIQYF. CDR3 coding DNA: TGTGCCAGCAGTAGGACAGATCTGGGCATTCAGTACTTC.